One and the same sample provided the 11 T cell receptor beta chains below, sequenced in a study of post-analysis software for immune sequencing data. Study-level results: Relative to controls, patients had 5 or 6 TRBV segments at higher frequency, with TRBV5-6, TRBV5-1 and TRBV20-1 among these.

Presence of unique molecular identifiers characterized the TCR beta cDNA libraries. TCRdb analysed the PCR reads with MiXCR anew, one entry per CDR3 protein. The table lists around 400,000 distinct CDR3 sequences, roughly 38% of them singletons, with 13% in the top ten. Which antigens these TCRs recognize remains unknown. Sequencing input: blood. Receptor source: a girl aged 5 to 17 with multiple sclerosis.

The table lists this clonotype with a few counts. The CDR3 region is CASSLFPSQGADYGYTF. DNA for the CDR3: TGTGCCAGCAGCTTATTCCCGTCCCAGGGGGCTGACTATGGCTACACCTTC. This chain connects TRBV7-2 to TRBJ1-2, with TRBD1 matching over 8 bases. The CDR3 is made up of 17 amino acids. In germline, CDR1 is SGHTA, CDR2 FQGNSA. With 2 bases clipped from V and 3 bases from J, the junction kept 11 bases outside the gene matches.

Ten or more counts support this clonotype. The rearrangement uses TRBV7-2 and TRBJ1-4, with a tentative D call TRBD1 (5 bases). There are 15 residues in the CDR3. Trimming removed 4 bases from V and 0 bases from J, with 9 bases in between. Germline CDR1 and CDR2: SGHTA and FQGNSA. The DNA of the CDR3 is TGTGCCAGCAGCTATTCACAGGCAACTAATGAAAAACTGTTTTTT. Translated: CASSYSQATNEKLFF. Filled out from reference TRBV7-2 and TRBJ1-4, the complete variable domain reads GAGVSQSPSNKVTEKGKDVELRCDPISGHTALYWYRQSLGQGLEFLIYFQGNSAPDKSGLPSDRFSAERTGGSVSTLTIQRTQQEDSAVYLCASSYSQATNEKLFFGSGTQLSVL.

This chain uses TRBV20-1 with TRBJ2-3; possibly TRBD2 for D (6 bases). Germline CDR1 is DFQATT and CDR2 is SNEGSKA (reference sequence). The CDR3 has 13 amino acids. V dropped 6 bases and J dropped 7 bases, with 17 bases sitting between them. The CDR3 loop reads CSAPKGAGNTQYF. The DNA for the CDR3 is TGCAGTGCCCCGAAGGGCGCGGGGAATACGCAGTATTTT.

The chain recombines TRBV6-1 with TRBJ2-4, with 7 bases fitting TRBD1. This CDR3 is 16 amino acids long. The V gene's germline CDR1 is MNHNS and CDR2 SASEGT. Trimming took 6 bases from V and 6 from J; bases not matched to a gene: 14. The CDR3 DNA follows: TGTGCCAGCAGGGACACAGGGGTCCCGAAGGGAAACATTCAGTACTTC. The encoded protein is CASRDTGVPKGNIQYF.

The J gene is TRBJ2-1, the V gene TRBV11-2; the match to TRBD2 covers 9 bases. Germline trimming cut 5 bases from V and 0 bases from J; bases unmatched to any gene: 2. CDR1 is SGHAT, CDR2 FQNNGV, per germline. The CDR3 contains 15 residues. CDR3 loop: CASSDSGGSYNEQFF. For the CDR3, the DNA is TGTGCCAGCAGCGATAGCGGGGGCTCCTACAATGAGCAGTTCTTC.

Only a few counts were recorded for this clonotype. Its ends do not fully match the called genes, so a read error is possible. The chain combines TRBV6-6 with TRBJ2-1; perhaps TRBD1 as D (5 bases). The CDR3 contains 14 residues. CDR1 is MNHNY, CDR2 SVGAGI, per germline (reference sequence). The CDR3 DNA follows: TGCGCCAGCAGTTACTCGCCAGGGATTAGCGAGCAGTTCTTC. Translated, it gives CASSYSPGISEQFF.

The rearrangement uses TRBV29-1 and TRBJ2-5, with 15 bases that match TRBD2. With V trimmed by 8 bases and J by 5 bases, 12 bases remained unmatched. The CDR3 is 16 amino acids. Germline CDR1 is SQVTM and CDR2 is ANQGSEA. The CDR3 loop is CSILSGLAGGGETQYF. CDR3 bases: TGCAGCATCCTTTCGGGACTAGCGGGGGGTGGGGAGACCCAGTACTTC.

Many counts were recorded for this clonotype. The V and J genes are TRBV29-1 and TRBJ2-6; D could derive from TRBD1 or TRBD2 (7 bases each). The V end lost 4 bases, the J end lost 2 bases, and 15 bases lay between the germline ends. Germline loops: CDR1 SQVTM, CDR2 ANQGSEA. The length of the CDR3 is 16 residues. CDR3 sequence (DNA): TGCAGCGTTGCGATGGGAGGGGGCGCTGGGGCCAACGTCCTGACTTTC. This gives the protein CSVAMGGGAGANVLTF.

This chain links TRBV27 with TRBJ2-5; D ambiguous. This CDR3 is 15 amino acids long. Trimming pared 2 bases from V and 1 base from J, leaving 11 bases between. Germline V gene sequence: CDR1 MNHEY, CDR2 SMNVEV (reference sequence). The CDR3 protein is CASSLKVWTQETQYF. The CDR3, as DNA: TGTGCCAGCAGTTTAAAAGTTTGGACCCAAGAGACCCAGTACTTC.

The genes are TRBV12-3 or TRBV12-4 and TRBJ1-2; D is uncertain. This CDR3 has 14 amino acids. V dropped 0 bases and J dropped 8 bases, with 13 bases sitting between them. CDR3 sequence: CASSLAQNLRGYTF. The CDR3 DNA sequence: TGTGCCAGCAGTTTAGCGCAAAACCTCCGCGGCTACACCTTC.

The chain carries TRBV7-2 and TRBJ2-5; D is ambiguous. Trimming took off 1 base at V and 4 bases at J, with 7 bases between the two ends. Germline V gives CDR1 SGHTA, CDR2 FQGNSA. This CDR3 is built from 13 residues. The CDR3 DNA is TGTGCCAGCAGCTTAGAGAACGGAGAGACCCAGTACTTC. Translation: CASSLENGETQYF.